This T cell receptor (beta chain) stems from a study of shared clonotypes between healthy human individuals. Findings and caveats of the study: Depth of sequencing was expected to influence donor clonotype sharing. The study drew on few donors, limiting represented genetic and exposure-history diversity.

About this clone itself: As yet, its antigen is unknown.

Original methodology: ImmunoSEQ yielded junction-only sequences lacking quality scores, so filtering differed. Generated by immunoSEQ multiplex PCR, the TCRdb table keeps only in-frame clones and is missing some. Clone size and V and J calls were adopted from that table, with D and trimming inferred from the DNA. The table lists 2 million to 2.5 million clones, around 95% of them singletons. A CD45RA+ naive subset and a CD45RA-negative memory subset were split from CD4+ cells. CDR1 and CDR2 (germline): SGHDT, YYEEEE. V shed 4 bases and J 1 base; nucleotides not matched to a gene: 12. This CDR3 spans 18 amino acids.

The specimen sequenced was naive CD4+ T cells sorted from blood. Subset in this sample: CD45RA+ positively selected. The V call is TRBV5-6, the J call TRBJ2-5; 11 bases map to TRBD2. The source of this sequence is a man aged 18 to 29 in good health. The CDR3 DNA sequence: TGTGCCAGCAGCCGAACCGGGACTAGCGGTACCGGCCAAGAGACCCAGTACTTC. Its protein product is CASSRTGTSGTGQETQYF.